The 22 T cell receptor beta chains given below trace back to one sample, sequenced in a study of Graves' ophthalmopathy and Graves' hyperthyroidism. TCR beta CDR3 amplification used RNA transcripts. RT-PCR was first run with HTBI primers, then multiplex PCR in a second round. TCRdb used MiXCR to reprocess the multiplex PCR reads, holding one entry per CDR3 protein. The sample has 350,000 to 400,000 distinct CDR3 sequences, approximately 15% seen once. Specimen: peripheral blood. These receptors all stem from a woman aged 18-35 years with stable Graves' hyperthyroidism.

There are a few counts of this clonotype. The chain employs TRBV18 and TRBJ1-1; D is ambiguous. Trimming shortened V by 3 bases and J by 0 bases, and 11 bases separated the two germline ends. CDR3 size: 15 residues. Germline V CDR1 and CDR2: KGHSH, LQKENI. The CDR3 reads CASSPDGSMNTEAFF. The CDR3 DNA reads TGTGCCAGCTCACCGGACGGTTCCATGAACACTGAAGCTTTCTTT.

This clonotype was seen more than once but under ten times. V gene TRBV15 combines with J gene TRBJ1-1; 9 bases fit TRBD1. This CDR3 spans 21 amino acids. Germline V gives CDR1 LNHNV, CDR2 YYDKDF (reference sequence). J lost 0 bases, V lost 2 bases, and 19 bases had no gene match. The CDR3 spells CATSRLTKGNRGRRMNTEAFF. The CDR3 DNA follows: TGTGCCACCAGCAGACTAACTAAGGGTAACAGGGGGCGTCGAATGAACACTGAAGCTTTCTTT.

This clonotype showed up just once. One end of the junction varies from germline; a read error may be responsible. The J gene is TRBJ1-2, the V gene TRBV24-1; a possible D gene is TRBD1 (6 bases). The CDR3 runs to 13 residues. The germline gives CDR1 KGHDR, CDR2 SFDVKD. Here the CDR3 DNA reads TGTGCCACCAGTGAAAGGGGGATCGGTGGCTACGCCTTC. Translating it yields CATSERGIGGYAF.

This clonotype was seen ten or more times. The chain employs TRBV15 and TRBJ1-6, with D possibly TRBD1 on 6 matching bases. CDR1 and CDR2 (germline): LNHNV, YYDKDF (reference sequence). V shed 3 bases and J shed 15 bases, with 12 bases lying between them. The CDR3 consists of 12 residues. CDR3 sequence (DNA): TGTGCCACCAGCAGGGACAGTCGGGTCCTCCACTTT. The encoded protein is CATSRDSRVLHF.

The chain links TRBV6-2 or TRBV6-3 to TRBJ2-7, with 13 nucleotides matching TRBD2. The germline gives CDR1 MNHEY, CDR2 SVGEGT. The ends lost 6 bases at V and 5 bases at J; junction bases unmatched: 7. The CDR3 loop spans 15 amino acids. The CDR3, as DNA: TGTGCCAGCAGCCAATCCGGACTAGCGGGAGACGAGCAGTACTTC. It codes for CASSQSGLAGDEQYF.

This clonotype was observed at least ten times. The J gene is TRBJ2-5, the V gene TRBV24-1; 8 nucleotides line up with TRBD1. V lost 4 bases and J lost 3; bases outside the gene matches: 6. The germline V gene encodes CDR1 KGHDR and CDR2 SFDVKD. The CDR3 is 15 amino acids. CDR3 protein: CATSDPGGAEETQYF. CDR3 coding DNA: TGTGCCACCAGTGACCCAGGGGGCGCGGAAGAGACCCAGTACTTC.

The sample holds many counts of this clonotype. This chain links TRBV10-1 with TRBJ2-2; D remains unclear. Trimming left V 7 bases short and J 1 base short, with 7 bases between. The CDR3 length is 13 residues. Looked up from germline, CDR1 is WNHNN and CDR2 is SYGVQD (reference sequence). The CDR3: CASIPGNTGELFF. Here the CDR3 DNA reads TGCGCCAGCATACCCGGGAACACCGGGGAGCTGTTTTTT.

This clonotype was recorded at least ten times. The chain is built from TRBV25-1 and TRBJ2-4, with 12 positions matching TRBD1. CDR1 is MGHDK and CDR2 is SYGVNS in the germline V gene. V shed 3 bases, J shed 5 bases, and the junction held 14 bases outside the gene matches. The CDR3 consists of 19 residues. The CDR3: CASSDNRDRGRVRQNIQYF. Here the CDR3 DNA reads TGTGCCAGCAGTGACAACCGGGACAGGGGGCGCGTCAGACAAAACATTCAGTACTTC. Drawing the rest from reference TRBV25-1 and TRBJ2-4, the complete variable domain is EADIYQTPRYLVIGTGKKITLECSQTMGHDKMYWYQQDPGMELHLIHYSYGVNSTEKGDLSSESTVSRIRTEHFPLTLESARPSHTSQYLCASSDNRDRGRVRQNIQYFGAGTRLSVL.

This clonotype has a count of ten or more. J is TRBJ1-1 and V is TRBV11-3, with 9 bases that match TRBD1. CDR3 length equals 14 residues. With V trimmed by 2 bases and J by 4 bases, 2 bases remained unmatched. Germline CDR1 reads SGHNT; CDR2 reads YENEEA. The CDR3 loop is CASSLSQGATEAFF. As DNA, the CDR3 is TGTGCCAGCAGCTTATCACAGGGGGCCACTGAAGCTTTCTTT.

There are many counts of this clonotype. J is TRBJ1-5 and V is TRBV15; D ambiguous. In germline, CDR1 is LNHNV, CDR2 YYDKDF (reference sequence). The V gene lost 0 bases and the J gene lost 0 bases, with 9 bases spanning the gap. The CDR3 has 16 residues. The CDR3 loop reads CATSRDLQYSNQPQHF. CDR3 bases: TGTGCCACCAGCAGAGATCTACAGTATAGCAATCAGCCCCAGCATTTT. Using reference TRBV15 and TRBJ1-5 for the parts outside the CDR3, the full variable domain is DAMVIQNPRYQVTQFGKPVTLSCSQTLNHNVMYWYQQKSSQAPKLLFHYYDKDFNNEADTPDNFQSRRPNTSFCFLDIRSPGLGDTAMYLCATSRDLQYSNQPQHFGDGTRLSIL.

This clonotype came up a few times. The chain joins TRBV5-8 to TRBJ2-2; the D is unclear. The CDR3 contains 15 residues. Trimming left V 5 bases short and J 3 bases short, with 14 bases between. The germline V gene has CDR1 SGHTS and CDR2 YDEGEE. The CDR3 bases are TGTGCCAGCAGTCGAACTGGAGTAGACACCGGGGAGCTGTTTTTT. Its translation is CASSRTGVDTGELFF.

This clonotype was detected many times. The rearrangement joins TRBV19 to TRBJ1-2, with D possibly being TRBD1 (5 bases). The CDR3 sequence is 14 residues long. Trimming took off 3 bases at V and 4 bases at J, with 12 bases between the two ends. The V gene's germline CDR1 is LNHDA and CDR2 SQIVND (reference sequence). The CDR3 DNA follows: TGTGCCAGTAGTATTAACGACAGAACCTATGGCTACACCTTC. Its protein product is CASSINDRTYGYTF.

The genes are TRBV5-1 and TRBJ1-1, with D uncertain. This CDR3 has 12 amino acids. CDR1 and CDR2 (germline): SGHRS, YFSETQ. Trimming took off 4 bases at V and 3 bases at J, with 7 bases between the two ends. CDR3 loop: CASSHKDTEAFF. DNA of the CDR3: TGCGCCAGCAGCCACAAGGACACTGAAGCTTTCTTT.

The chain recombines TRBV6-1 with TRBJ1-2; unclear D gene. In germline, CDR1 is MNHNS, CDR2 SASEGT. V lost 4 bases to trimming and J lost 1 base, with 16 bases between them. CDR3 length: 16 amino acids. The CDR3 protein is CASSGLRDTNNYGYTF. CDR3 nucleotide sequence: TGTGCCAGCAGTGGATTGAGAGACACTAATAACTATGGCTACACCTTC.

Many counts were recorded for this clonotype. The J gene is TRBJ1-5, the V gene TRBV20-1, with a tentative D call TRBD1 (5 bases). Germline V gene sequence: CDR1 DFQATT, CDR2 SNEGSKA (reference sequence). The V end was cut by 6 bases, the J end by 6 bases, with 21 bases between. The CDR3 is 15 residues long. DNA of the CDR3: TGCAGTGCAATGGACAACAAAGGTATGGGTCAGCCCCAGCATTTT. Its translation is CSAMDNKGMGQPQHF.

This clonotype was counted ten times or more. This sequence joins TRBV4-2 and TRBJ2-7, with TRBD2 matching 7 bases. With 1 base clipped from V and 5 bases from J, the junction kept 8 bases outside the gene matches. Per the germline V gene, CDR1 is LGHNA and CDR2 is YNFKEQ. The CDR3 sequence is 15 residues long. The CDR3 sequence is CASSQAGAGMDEQYF. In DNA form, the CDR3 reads TGTGCCAGCAGCCAAGCGGGAGCGGGGATGGACGAGCAGTACTTC.

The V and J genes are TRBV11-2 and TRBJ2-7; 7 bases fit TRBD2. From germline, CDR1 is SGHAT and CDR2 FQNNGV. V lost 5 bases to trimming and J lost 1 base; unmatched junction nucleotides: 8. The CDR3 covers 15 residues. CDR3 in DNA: TGTGCCAGCAGCCCATCGGGACTACAATCCTACGAGCAGTACTTC. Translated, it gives CASSPSGLQSYEQYF. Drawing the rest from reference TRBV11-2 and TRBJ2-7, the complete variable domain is EAGVAQSPRYKIIEKRQSVAFWCNPISGHATLYWYQQILGQGPKLLIQFQNNGVVDDSQLPKDRFSAERLKGVDSTLKIQPAKLEDSAVYLCASSPSGLQSYEQYFGPGTRLTVT.

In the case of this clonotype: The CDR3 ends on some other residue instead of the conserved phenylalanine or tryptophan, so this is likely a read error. The CDR3 sequence: CASCWTTNTEAFV. The CDR3 nucleotides are TGTGCCAGCTGCTGGACGACTAATACTGAAGCTTTCGTT. This chain links TRBV7-2 with TRBJ1-1; D gene uncertain. In germline, CDR1 is SGHTA, CDR2 FQGNSA. The CDR3 is 13 amino acids. V lost 8 bases to trimming and J lost 5 bases, with 15 bases between them.

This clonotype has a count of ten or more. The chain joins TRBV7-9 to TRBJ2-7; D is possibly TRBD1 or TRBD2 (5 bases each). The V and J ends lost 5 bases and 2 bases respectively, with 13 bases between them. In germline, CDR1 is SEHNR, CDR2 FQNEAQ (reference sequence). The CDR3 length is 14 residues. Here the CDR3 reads CASSQWGSTYEQYF. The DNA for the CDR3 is TGTGCCAGCAGCCAGTGGGGGTCGACCTACGAGCAGTACTTC.

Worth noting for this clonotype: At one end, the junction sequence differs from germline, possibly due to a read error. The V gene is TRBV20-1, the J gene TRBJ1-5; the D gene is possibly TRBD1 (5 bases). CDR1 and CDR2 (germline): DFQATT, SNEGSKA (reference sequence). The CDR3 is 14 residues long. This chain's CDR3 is CSASVGRANHPQHF. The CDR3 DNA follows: TGCAGTGCTAGCGTGGGCAGGGCCAATCATCCCCAGCATTTT.

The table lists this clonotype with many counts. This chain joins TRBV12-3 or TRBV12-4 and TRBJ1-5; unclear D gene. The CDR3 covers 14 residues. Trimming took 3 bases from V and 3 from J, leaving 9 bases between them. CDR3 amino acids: CASSLGSHNQPQHF. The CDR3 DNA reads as TGTGCCAGCAGTTTGGGGTCCCACAATCAGCCCCAGCATTTT.

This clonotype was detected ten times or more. CDR3 sequence (DNA): TGTGCCAGCAGATACAGGGGCGATAGCAATCAGCCCCAGCATTTT. Its translation is CASRYRGDSNQPQHF. The chain has TRBV28 and TRBJ1-5; 7 bases fit TRBD1. Looked up from germline, CDR1 is MDHEN and CDR2 is SYDVKM. The CDR3 length is 15 residues. V shed 6 bases, J shed 0 bases, and the junction held 5 bases outside the gene matches.